This T cell receptor (beta chain) was sequenced during a study of T cell repertoires in cytomegalovirus infection. Study as a whole: CMV infection plus the matching HLA type was flagged by public TCR beta signatures. Overall study findings and caveats: The ex vivo response showed dominance by HLA-C-restricted CMV-specific TCR beta clonotypes. Identification of carriers of CMV plus the relevant HLA was achieved through cumulative public TCR beta family frequency.

TCRdb passed the reads through MiXCR, listing each CDR3 protein once. The profile covers 450,000 to 600,000 distinct CDR3 sequences, with around 11% appearing a single time and about 10% taken by the ten largest. The CDR3 sequence is 10 residues long. Germline CDR1 is MNHNS and CDR2 is SASEGT. The V end lost 6 bases, the J end lost 9 bases, and 7 bases lay between the germline ends. Many counts were recorded for this clonotype. Its antigen is as yet unknown. The rearrangement uses TRBV6-1 and TRBJ2-3; unclear D gene. This TCR was recovered from a human donor in good health (CMV status not recorded). Some clones in this sample may be carry-over from other donors' samples. Sequences were obtained from PBMCs. The CDR3 DNA sequence: TGTGCCAGCAGGTCTGACACGCAGTATTTT. It translates to CASRSDTQYF.